These T cell receptor beta chains were read from a single sample in a study of T cell responses to AZD1222 COVID-19 vaccine. Clones were read by immunoSEQ multiplex PCR, and TCRdb kept only the in-frame ones, dropping some. Found here are about 99,000 clones, about 88% of them singletons; the top ten hold roughly a sixth. Material: peripheral blood, obtained on day 0 of AZD1222 vaccination. The receptors were gathered from an adult in good health. Both conserved end residues are part of each CDR3. A D gene is named only where the DNA matches it firmly. Clone size, where shown, is once, few, many, or a class for clones that have expanded.

CDR3 protein: CASSPSRTAASAGETQYF
CDR3 DNA: TGCGCCAGCAGCCCTAGCCGAACGGCGGCCTCCGCGGGGGAGACCCAGTACTTC
V gene: TRBV4-1
J gene: TRBJ2-5
D gene: -
clone size: -

CDR3 protein: CASSRNPRDKNIQYF
CDR3 DNA: TGTGCCAGCAGCAGAAACCCTAGGGACAAAAACATTCAGTACTTC
V gene: TRBV6-5
J gene: TRBJ2-4
D gene: -
clone size: -

CDR3 protein: CASSVGQGRYNEQFF
CDR3 DNA: TGTGCCAGCAGCGTCGGACAGGGAAGGTACAATGAGCAGTTCTTC
V gene: TRBV9
J gene: TRBJ2-1
D gene: TRBD1
clone size: few

CDR3 protein: CASSLEGLVGVSSYNEQFF
CDR3 DNA: TGTGCCAGCAGCTTGGAGGGACTAGTGGGGGTAAGCTCCTACAATGAGCAGTTCTTC
V gene: TRBV5-5
J gene: TRBJ2-1
D gene: TRBD2
clone size: -

CDR3 protein: CASSLDTSSGNTIYF
CDR3 DNA: TGCGCCAGCAGCTTGGATACATCCTCTGGAAACACCATATATTTT
V gene: TRBV5-1
J gene: TRBJ1-3
D gene: -
clone size: -

CDR3 protein: CASSMDPIGYTF
CDR3 DNA: TGTGCCAGTAGTATGGATCCCATTGGCTACACCTTC
V gene: TRBV19
J gene: TRBJ1-2
D gene: -
clone size: -

CDR3 protein: CASSSSGGVYEKLFF
CDR3 DNA: TGTGCCAGCAGCTCATCAGGGGGAGTTTATGAAAAACTGTTTTTT
V gene: TRBV11-2
J gene: TRBJ1-4
D gene: TRBD1
clone size: -

CDR3 protein: CASSQVRTGQKNIQYF
CDR3 DNA: TGTGCCAGCAGCCAAGTGCGTACCGGACAGAAAAACATTCAGTACTTC
V gene: TRBV3-1/TRBV3-2
J gene: TRBJ2-4
D gene: -
clone size: -

CDR3 protein: CASSPGAGAAYEQYF
CDR3 DNA: TGTGCCAGCAGTCCCGGGGCCGGGGCCGCCTACGAGCAGTACTTC
V gene: TRBV27
J gene: TRBJ2-7
D gene: -
clone size: -

CDR3 protein: CASSLTGGHTDTQYF
CDR3 DNA: TGTGCCAGCAGCTTAACAGGGGGGCATACAGATACGCAGTATTTT
V gene: TRBV7-3
J gene: TRBJ2-3
D gene: -
clone size: -

CDR3 protein: CASSLAQGIVYEQYF
CDR3 DNA: TGCGCCAGCAGCTTGGCCCAGGGAATAGTCTACGAGCAGTACTTC
V gene: TRBV5-1
J gene: TRBJ2-7
D gene: -
clone size: -

CDR3 protein: CAWSVRFGTVNTGELFF
CDR3 DNA: TGTGCCTGGAGTGTACGGTTCGGGACGGTGAACACCGGGGAGCTGTTTTTT
V gene: TRBV30
J gene: TRBJ2-2
D gene: -
clone size: -

CDR3 protein: CASSLAEGPGDTQYF
CDR3 DNA: TGTGCCAGCAGCTTAGCTGAAGGCCCTGGAGATACGCAGTATTTT
V gene: TRBV7-8
J gene: TRBJ2-3
D gene: -
clone size: -

CDR3 protein: CASGDWTSSYNEQFF
CDR3 DNA: TGTGCCAGTGGGGATTGGACCTCAAGCTACAATGAGCAGTTCTTC
V gene: TRBV19
J gene: TRBJ2-1
D gene: -
clone size: -

CDR3 protein: CASSLETPGAYGYTF
CDR3 DNA: TGCGCCAGCAGCTTGGAGACCCCGGGGGCTTATGGCTACACCTTC
V gene: TRBV5-1
J gene: TRBJ1-2
D gene: -
clone size: -

CDR3 protein: CASSQEGRIAGVIQYF
CDR3 DNA: TGTGCCAGCAGCCAAGAAGGGCGGATAGCCGGGGTCATTCAGTACTTC
V gene: TRBV3-1/TRBV3-2
J gene: TRBJ2-4
D gene: -
clone size: -

CDR3 protein: CAISPTSSAAGNQPQHF
CDR3 DNA: TGTGCCATCAGCCCAACTTCCTCGGCGGCGGGCAATCAGCCCCAGCATTTT
V gene: TRBV10-3
J gene: TRBJ1-5
D gene: -
clone size: -

CDR3 protein: CAGRGSGGVRDIQYF
CDR3 DNA: TGTGCCGGCCGGGGTAGCGGGGGGGTCAGGGACATTCAGTACTTC
V gene: TRBV11-2
J gene: TRBJ2-4
D gene: TRBD2
clone size: -

CDR3 protein: CASSPRRGSETQYF
CDR3 DNA: TGTGCCAGCAGCCCACGTCGGGGTTCCGAGACCCAGTACTTC
V gene: TRBV11-3
J gene: TRBJ2-5
D gene: -
clone size: -

CDR3 protein: CASSEALGPSYEQYF
CDR3 DNA: TGTGCCAGCAGTGAAGCCCTGGGGCCGAGCTACGAGCAGTACTTC
V gene: TRBV6-1
J gene: TRBJ2-7
D gene: -
clone size: -

CDR3 protein: CASSLEATVNTEAFF
CDR3 DNA: TGTGCCAGCAGCTTGGAGGCGACAGTGAACACTGAAGCTTTCTTT
V gene: TRBV5-4
J gene: TRBJ1-1
D gene: -
clone size: -

CDR3 protein: CSGQTSGGVHEQFF
CDR3 DNA: TGCAGCGGCCAGACTAGCGGGGGAGTCCATGAGCAGTTCTTC
V gene: TRBV29-1
J gene: TRBJ2-1
D gene: TRBD2
clone size: few

CDR3 protein: CASSPRGQLPAFF
CDR3 DNA: TGTGCCAGCAGTCCCAGGGGGCAGCTACCGGCTTTCTTT
V gene: TRBV12-3/TRBV12-4
J gene: TRBJ1-1
D gene: TRBD1
clone size: -

CDR3 protein: CASSLAIGTLNTEAFF
CDR3 DNA: TGCGCCAGCAGCTTGGCCATCGGGACCTTGAACACTGAAGCTTTCTTT
V gene: TRBV5-1
J gene: TRBJ1-1
D gene: -
clone size: -

CDR3 protein: CASSQRLGGTNTIYF
CDR3 DNA: TGCGCCAGCAGCCAACGGCTCGGGGGTACAAACACCATATATTTT
V gene: TRBV4-1
J gene: TRBJ1-3
D gene: -
clone size: -

CDR3 protein: CASSLDLLRQTQYF
CDR3 DNA: TGTGCCAGCAGCTTAGATCTGTTGAGGCAGACCCAGTACTTC
V gene: TRBV7-9
J gene: TRBJ2-5
D gene: -
clone size: -

CDR3 protein: CASSLGQGYGTDTQYF
CDR3 DNA: TGTGCCAGCAGCTTAGGACAGGGGTACGGCACAGATACGCAGTATTTT
V gene: TRBV11-3
J gene: TRBJ2-3
D gene: TRBD1
clone size: -

CDR3 protein: CASSWHYNEQFF
CDR3 DNA: TGTGCCAGCAGCTGGCATTACAATGAGCAGTTCTTC
V gene: TRBV12-3/TRBV12-4
J gene: TRBJ2-1
D gene: -
clone size: -

CDR3 protein: CASSEGTSDQYF
CDR3 DNA: TGTGCCAGCAGTGAAGGGACTAGCGACCAGTACTTC
V gene: TRBV6-1
J gene: TRBJ2-7
D gene: TRBD2
clone size: -

CDR3 protein: CASSKPSGVPTDTQYF
CDR3 DNA: TGTGCCAGCAGCAAGCCCAGTGGGGTCCCTACAGATACGCAGTATTTT
V gene: TRBV7-8
J gene: TRBJ2-3
D gene: -
clone size: -

CDR3 protein: CASSQSGTVNEKLFF
CDR3 DNA: TGCGCCAGCAGCCAATCCGGGACGGTCAATGAAAAACTGTTTTTT
V gene: TRBV4-1
J gene: TRBJ1-4
D gene: -
clone size: -

CDR3 protein: CASSVSSYEQYF
CDR3 DNA: TGTGCCAGTAGTGTGTCGAGCTACGAGCAGTACTTC
V gene: TRBV19
J gene: TRBJ2-7
D gene: -
clone size: -

CDR3 protein: CASSLALRAHEQYF
CDR3 DNA: TGCGCCAGCAGCTTGGCACTTAGGGCCCACGAGCAGTACTTC
V gene: TRBV5-1
J gene: TRBJ2-7
D gene: -
clone size: once

CDR3 protein: CASSLVWSSSGNTIYF
CDR3 DNA: TGTGCCAGCAGCTTGGTGTGGAGCAGCTCTGGAAACACCATATATTTT
V gene: TRBV5-8
J gene: TRBJ1-3
D gene: -
clone size: -

CDR3 protein: CATSRISTTGELFF
CDR3 DNA: TGTGCCACCAGCAGGATATCTACCACCGGGGAGCTGTTTTTT
V gene: TRBV15
J gene: TRBJ2-2
D gene: -
clone size: -

CDR3 protein: CASSIGGQGGQPQHF
CDR3 DNA: TGTGCCAGTAGTATAGGGGGACAGGGTGGGCAGCCCCAGCATTTT
V gene: TRBV19
J gene: TRBJ1-5
D gene: TRBD1
clone size: once

CDR3 protein: CASSRFSRGQGEEAFF
CDR3 DNA: TGTGCCAGCAGCCGATTCTCCCGGGGACAGGGGGAGGAAGCTTTCTTT
V gene: TRBV3-1/TRBV3-2
J gene: TRBJ1-1
D gene: TRBD1
clone size: -

CDR3 protein: CASSVASAVGQNYGYTF
CDR3 DNA: TGTGCCAGCAGCGTAGCATCGGCCGTGGGGCAGAACTATGGCTACACCTTC
V gene: TRBV9
J gene: TRBJ1-2
D gene: -
clone size: -

CDR3 protein: CASGYGQGLAQHF
CDR3 DNA: TGTGCCAGCGGCTATGGACAGGGACTTGCCCAGCATTTT
V gene: TRBV7-2
J gene: TRBJ1-5
D gene: TRBD1
clone size: -

CDR3 protein: CASRSGVQGGNIQYF
CDR3 DNA: TGTGCCAGCAGATCCGGCGTACAGGGGGGGAACATTCAGTACTTC
V gene: TRBV5-4
J gene: TRBJ2-4
D gene: -
clone size: -

CDR3 protein: CASSEGVASGGLDEQFF
CDR3 DNA: TGTGCCAGCAGTGAAGGGGTGGCTAGCGGGGGGCTGGATGAGCAGTTCTTC
V gene: TRBV3-1/TRBV3-2
J gene: TRBJ2-1
D gene: TRBD2
clone size: -

CDR3 protein: CASSSQGEETQYF
CDR3 DNA: TGTGCCAGCAGTTCGCAGGGGGAAGAGACCCAGTACTTC
V gene: TRBV2
J gene: TRBJ2-5
D gene: TRBD1
clone size: -

CDR3 protein: CASSIRPPGLYGYTF
CDR3 DNA: TGTGCCAGTAGTATTCGGCCCCCGGGCCTTTATGGCTACACCTTC
V gene: TRBV19
J gene: TRBJ1-2
D gene: -
clone size: -

CDR3 protein: CASSVNRRTNEQFF
CDR3 DNA: TGTGCCAGCAGCGTAAACCGCAGGACCAATGAGCAGTTCTTC
V gene: TRBV9
J gene: TRBJ2-1
D gene: -
clone size: once

CDR3 protein: CASSLAGQGNEKLFF
CDR3 DNA: TGTGCCAGCAGCTTAGCCGGACAGGGAAATGAAAAACTGTTTTTT
V gene: TRBV11-2
J gene: TRBJ1-4
D gene: TRBD1
clone size: -

CDR3 protein: CASSVAQSTDTQYF
CDR3 DNA: TGTGCCAGCAGCGTAGCCCAGAGCACAGATACGCAGTATTTT
V gene: TRBV9
J gene: TRBJ2-3
D gene: -
clone size: -

CDR3 protein: CASSQDMTGAQPQHF
CDR3 DNA: TGTGCCAGCAGCCAAGATATGACAGGGGCGCAGCCCCAGCATTTT
V gene: TRBV3-1/TRBV3-2
J gene: TRBJ1-5
D gene: TRBD1
clone size: -

CDR3 protein: CASSLDTGSGEQFF
CDR3 DNA: TGTGCCAGCAGCTTGGATACAGGGTCGGGTGAGCAGTTCTTC
V gene: TRBV7-3
J gene: TRBJ2-1
D gene: -
clone size: -

CDR3 protein: CAIRQGSDTQYF
CDR3 DNA: TGTGCCATCAGGCAGGGATCAGATACGCAGTATTTT
V gene: TRBV10-3
J gene: TRBJ2-3
D gene: -
clone size: once

CDR3 protein: CASSGGDRGFEQYF
CDR3 DNA: TGTGCCAGCAGCGGTGGGGACAGGGGCTTCGAGCAGTACTTC
V gene: TRBV9
J gene: TRBJ2-7
D gene: TRBD1
clone size: -

CDR3 protein: CASSRGLAGARETQYF
CDR3 DNA: TGTGCCAGCAGTCGTGGACTAGCGGGTGCCAGAGAGACCCAGTACTTC
V gene: TRBV5-4
J gene: TRBJ2-5
D gene: TRBD2
clone size: -

CDR3 protein: CATPGTQETQYF
CDR3 DNA: TGTGCCACACCGGGAACCCAAGAGACCCAGTACTTC
V gene: TRBV6-5
J gene: TRBJ2-5
D gene: -
clone size: -